What follows are 20 T cell receptor beta chains derived from one specimen sequenced in a study of T cells in localized non-small cell lung cancer. Profiling relied on immunoSEQ multiplex PCR, and the TCRdb table lists in-frame clones only, not all of them. The table records roughly 77,000 clones, more than 75% of them present only once. The material was peripheral blood, obtained before any cancer treatment. These TCRs come from a woman between 35 and 70 years old with stage I squamous cell lung carcinoma.

This clone was observed a single time. V usage is TRBV5-1 and J usage is TRBJ2-5; TRBD1 is a possible D gene (5 bases). The V end was cut by 1 base, the J end by 2 bases, with 9 bases between. Germline CDR1 is SGHRS and CDR2 is YFSETQ. The CDR3 is made up of 14 amino acids. The chain's CDR3 is CASSLTGRQETQYF. Here the CDR3 DNA reads TGCGCCAGCAGCTTGACAGGAAGGCAAGAGACCCAGTACTTC.

The chain uses TRBV6-5 and TRBJ1-1; no clear D gene. Between the trimmed V and J ends, which lost 5 bases and 4 bases, there was a span of 17 bases. This CDR3 is built from 15 residues. CDR1 MNHEY and CDR2 SVGAGI come from the germline V gene. The CDR3 DNA reads as TGTGCCAGCAGTGGTCTGGGCCCCGCGGGCACTGAAGCTTTCTTT. Translation: CASSGLGPAGTEAFF.

A few counts support this clone. This sequence joins TRBV9 and TRBJ1-4; maybe TRBD1 (5 bases). The length of the CDR3 is 16 residues. Germline CDR1 is SGDLS and CDR2 is YYNGEE. Deletions cut 4 bases from V and 3 bases from J, with 16 bases between. CDR3 amino acids: CASSLGGGSANEKLFF. Written as DNA, the CDR3 is TGTGCCAGCAGCTTGGGGGGAGGTTCGGCTAATGAAAAACTGTTTTTT.

This clone was seen a handful of times. The gene calls are TRBV7-8 and TRBJ2-4; D possibly corresponds to TRBD2 (5 bases). V was pared by 5 bases and J by 7 bases, with 15 bases between. The germline V gene has CDR1 SGHVS and CDR2 FQNEAQ. This CDR3 is 14 amino acids long. Here the CDR3 DNA reads TGTGCCAGCAGCCCCTCGGAGGCCCAGAACATTCAGTACTTC. Residues: CASSPSEAQNIQYF.

The J gene is TRBJ1-1, the V gene TRBV10-2; the D gene is possibly TRBD1 (6 bases). The CDR3 runs 15 residues. V was shortened by 4 bases and J by 5 bases, with 17 bases between the two germline ends. In germline, CDR1 is WSHSY, CDR2 SAAADI. Here the CDR3 DNA reads TGCGCCAGCAGTGCTGGCCGGGGGGCGAGGACTGAAGCTTTCTTT. Its protein is CASSAGRGARTEAFF.

As concerns this clone: This sample includes further DNA sequences coding for the same CDR3. The rearrangement joins TRBV4-2 to TRBJ2-3; no firm D call. Germline-derived CDR1 and CDR2 are LGHNA and YNFKEQ. Trimming took 0 bases from V and 0 from J, leaving 4 bases between them. The CDR3 length is 14 residues. Written as DNA, the CDR3 is TGTGCCAGCAGCCAAGATGGGAGCACAGATACGCAGTATTTT. Its translation: CASSQDGSTDTQYF.

The V and J genes are TRBV5-6 and TRBJ1-1; no reliable D call. The CDR3 consists of 14 residues. Germline CDR1 SGHDT, CDR2 YYEEEE. V was cut by 0 bases and J by 4 bases, with 10 bases left in between. The CDR3 reads CASSLVSVSTEAFF. The CDR3 DNA reads TGTGCCAGCAGCTTGGTCTCTGTTTCCACTGAAGCTTTCTTT.

The V call is TRBV11-2, the J call TRBJ2-6; D may be TRBD1 or TRBD2 (5 bases each). Deletions cut 1 base from V and 4 bases from J, with 8 bases between. The CDR3 spans 15 residues. Germline-derived CDR1 and CDR2 are SGHAT and FQNNGV. The chain's CDR3 is CASSLGGSGANVLTF. CDR3 nucleotide sequence: TGTGCCAGCAGCTTAGGGGGGTCCGGGGCCAACGTCCTGACTTTC.

For the CDR3, the DNA is TGTGCCAGCAGCCTCCTCGGGGGAGCAGGAGCTTTCTTT. Translating it yields CASSLLGGAGAFF. V gene TRBV27 combines with J gene TRBJ1-1; a weak D match, TRBD1 (5 bases). The V end was cut by 6 bases, the J end by 10 bases, with 18 bases between. The CDR3 runs 13 residues. The germline CDR1 and CDR2 sequences are MNHEY and SMNVEV (reference sequence).

This clone was observed a handful of times. V gene TRBV6-6 combines with J gene TRBJ1-3, with a possible D match to TRBD1 (6 bases). The CDR3 loop spans 14 amino acids. The germline CDR1 and CDR2 sequences are MNHNY and SVGAGI (reference sequence). The germline V and J ends were trimmed by 6 bases and 2 bases, with 11 bases remaining between them. CDR3 amino acids: CASRAGQTGNTIYF. As DNA, the CDR3 is TGTGCCAGCAGGGCGGGACAAACTGGAAACACCATATATTTT.

The rearrangement joins TRBV30 to TRBJ1-2, with 7 bases lining up with TRBD1. In germline, CDR1 is GTSNPN, CDR2 SVGIG (reference sequence). V was clipped by 4 bases and J by 3 bases; unmatched bases: 8. CDR3 length: 14 residues. CDR3 DNA sequence: TGTGCCTGGACCAGACAGGGTCTTTACTATGGCTACACCTTC. This encodes CAWTRQGLYYGYTF.

The J gene is TRBJ1-5, the V gene TRBV2; a possible D gene is TRBD1 (6 bases). The CDR3 runs 15 residues. V was trimmed by 4 bases and J by 7 bases, leaving 17 bases between them. Looked up from germline, CDR1 is SNHLY and CDR2 is FYNNEI. In DNA form, the CDR3 reads TGTGCCAGCAGTGTTGAAGGGGGGGAGAAGCAGCCCCAGCATTTT. This codes for CASSVEGGEKQPQHF.

This chain joins TRBV11-2 and TRBJ1-1; TRBD1 might be the D (5 bases). The V and J ends lost 2 bases and 6 bases respectively, with 7 bases between them. Germline values: CDR1 SGHAT, CDR2 FQNNGV. This CDR3 region has 12 residues. The CDR3 DNA sequence: TGTGCCAGCAGCTTAACGGGACCTGAAGCTTTCTTT. This sequence encodes CASSLTGPEAFF. The whole variable domain, remainder taken from reference TRBV11-2 and TRBJ1-1, is EAGVAQSPRYKIIEKRQSVAFWCNPISGHATLYWYQQILGQGPKLLIQFQNNGVVDDSQLPKDRFSAERLKGVDSTLKIQPAKLEDSAVYLCASSLTGPEAFFGQGTRLTVV.

This chain joins TRBV18 and TRBJ1-2; TRBD1 agrees at 7 bases. Trimming removed 3 bases from V and 6 bases from J; junction bases left unmatched: 10. Germline V gene lookup returns CDR1 KGHSH and CDR2 LQKENI. This CDR3 has 15 residues. CDR3 nucleotide sequence: TGTGCCAGCTCACCCGTCGCCCAGGGGGTGCATGGCTACACCTTC. Protein sequence: CASSPVAQGVHGYTF.

The chain carries TRBV7-8 and TRBJ1-1, with D perhaps TRBD1 (5 bases). CDR3 size: 12 residues. Trimming took off 0 bases at V and 8 bases at J, with 7 bases between the two ends. The germline gives CDR1 SGHVS, CDR2 FQNEAQ. This chain's CDR3 is CASSLADNEAFF. The DNA for the CDR3 is TGTGCCAGCAGCTTAGCGGACAACGAAGCTTTCTTT.

The J gene is TRBJ1-1, the V gene TRBV19, with 7 bases lining up with TRBD1. Germline-derived CDR1 and CDR2 are LNHDA and SQIVND (reference sequence). The ends lost 4 bases at V and 5 bases at J; junction bases unmatched: 10. This CDR3 is built from 15 residues. The CDR3 region has the DNA TGTGCCAGTAGTAATACCATAGGGGGCAGGACTGAAGCTTTCTTT. Translated, it gives CASSNTIGGRTEAFF.

The rearrangement joins TRBV29-1 to TRBJ1-2; TRBD1 matches at 7 bases. Looked up from germline, CDR1 is SQVTM and CDR2 is ANQGSEA. CDR3 length: 14 amino acids. J lost 4 bases, V lost 4 bases, and 9 bases had no gene match. Here the CDR3 reads CSVGGTEPPYGYTF. DNA of the CDR3: TGCAGCGTTGGGGGGACAGAACCCCCCTATGGCTACACCTTC.

The chain is built from TRBV9 and TRBJ2-1; 8 bases align to TRBD2. The germline gives CDR1 SGDLS, CDR2 YYNGEE. The J segment lost 0 bases and the V segment lost 0 bases, leaving 2 bases of the junction unmatched. There are 16 residues in the CDR3. The CDR3 nucleotides read TGTGCCAGCAGCGTAGGAGCGGGGGACTCCTACAATGAGCAGTTCTTC. This sequence encodes CASSVGAGDSYNEQFF.

This sequence joins TRBV15 and TRBJ2-1; TRBD2 matches 12 bases. V shed 0 bases, J shed 2 bases, and the junction held 5 bases outside the gene matches. This CDR3 has 18 residues. In germline, CDR1 is LNHNV, CDR2 YYDKDF (reference sequence). CDR3 protein: CATSRDRASGGAYNEQFF. The CDR3 DNA reads TGTGCCACCAGCAGAGATCGGGCTAGCGGGGGGGCCTACAATGAGCAGTTCTTC.

V is TRBV2 and J is TRBJ1-5; D is perhaps TRBD1 (5 bases). CDR1 SNHLY and CDR2 FYNNEI come from the germline V gene. The CDR3 spans 15 residues. The V gene lost 6 bases and the J gene lost 1 base, with 13 bases spanning the gap. The CDR3 region has the DNA TGTGCCAGCAGCCAGACAGATTTGAGCAATCAGCCCCAGCATTTT. As protein: CASSQTDLSNQPQHF.